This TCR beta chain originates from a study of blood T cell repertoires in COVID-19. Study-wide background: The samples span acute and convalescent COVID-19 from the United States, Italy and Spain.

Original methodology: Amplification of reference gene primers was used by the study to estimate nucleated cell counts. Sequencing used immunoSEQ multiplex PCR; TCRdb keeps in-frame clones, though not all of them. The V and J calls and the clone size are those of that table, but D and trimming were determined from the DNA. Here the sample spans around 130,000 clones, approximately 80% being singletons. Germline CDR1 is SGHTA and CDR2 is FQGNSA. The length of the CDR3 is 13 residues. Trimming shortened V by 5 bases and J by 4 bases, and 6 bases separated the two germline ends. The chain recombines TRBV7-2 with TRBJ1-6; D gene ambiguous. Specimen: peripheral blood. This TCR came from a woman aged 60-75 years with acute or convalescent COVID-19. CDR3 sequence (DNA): TGTGCCAGCAGCGACACTTATAATTCACCCCTCCACTTT. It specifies CASSDTYNSPLHF. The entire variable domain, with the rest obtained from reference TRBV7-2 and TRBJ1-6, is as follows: GAGVSQSPSNKVTEKGKDVELRCDPISGHTALYWYRQSLGQGLEFLIYFQGNSAPDKSGLPSDRFSAERTGGSVSTLTIQRTQQEDSAVYLCASSDTYNSPLHFGNGTRLTVT.